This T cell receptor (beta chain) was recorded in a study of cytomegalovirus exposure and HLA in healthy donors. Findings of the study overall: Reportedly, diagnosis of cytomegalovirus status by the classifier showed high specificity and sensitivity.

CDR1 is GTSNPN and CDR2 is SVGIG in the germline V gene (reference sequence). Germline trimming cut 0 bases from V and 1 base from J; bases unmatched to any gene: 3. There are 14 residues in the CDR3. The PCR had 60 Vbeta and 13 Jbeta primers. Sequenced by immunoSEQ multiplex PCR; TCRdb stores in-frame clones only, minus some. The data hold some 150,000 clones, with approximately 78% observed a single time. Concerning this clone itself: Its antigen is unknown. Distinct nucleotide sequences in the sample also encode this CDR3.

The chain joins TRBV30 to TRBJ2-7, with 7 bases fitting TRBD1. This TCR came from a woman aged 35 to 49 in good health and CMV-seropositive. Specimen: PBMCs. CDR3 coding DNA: TGTGCCTGGAGTGTAGGGGGCAGTTCCTACGAGCAGTACTTC. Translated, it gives CAWSVGGSSYEQYF.